The clone carrying this T cell receptor (beta chain) appeared once. The antigen is not known. CD4+ cells of the naive, central memory, regulatory and stem cell-like memory types were sorted via CD45RO/CCR7/CD25/CD127/CD95/CD27. This entry comes from a study of beta chain features in type 1 diabetes. Study-wide results and limits: All four CD4+ subsets from Type 1 diabetes patients carried moderately but significantly shorter TCRB CDR3s.

Germline V CDR1 and CDR2: LGHNA, YSLEER. After removal of 4 bases from V and 8 bases from J, the junction contained 9 bases not matched to a gene. The CDR3 is 14 residues long. Expressed TCRB transcripts were sequenced because the isolated RNA had all been reverse transcribed beforehand. The protocol was immunoSEQ multiplex PCR, while the TCRdb copy is restricted to in-frame clones and leaves out a portion. Of 850,000 to 900,000 clones listed, roughly a sixth were seen once; the top ten hold 0.023%. Sequencing input: naive CD4+ T cells from blood. The chain uses TRBV4-3 and TRBJ1-2; 8 bases fit TRBD1. This receptor was identified in a young woman in good health. Here the CDR3 reads CASSRTTGAGGYTF. CDR3 nucleotides: TGCGCCAGCAGCCGAACGACAGGGGCCGGCGGCTACACCTTC.